These 32 T cell receptor beta chains were all obtained from the same sample, sequenced in a study of blood T cell repertoires in COVID-19. Clones were sequenced by immunoSEQ multiplex PCR, and TCRdb holds only the in-frame ones, with some missing. The top ten clones hold about 5.7% of a sample with about 230,000 clones, around 82% of them seen once. Specimen: peripheral blood. Receptors originate from an elderly man with acute or convalescent COVID-19.

The chain recombines TRBV5-1 with TRBJ2-1, with a possible D match to TRBD2 (6 bases). Per the germline V gene, CDR1 is SGHRS and CDR2 is YFSETQ. The CDR3 totals 17 residues. V lost 0 bases to trimming and J lost 8 bases, with 21 bases between them. CDR3 sequence: CASSLGRGRLEGDEQFF. The CDR3 nucleotides read TGCGCCAGCAGCTTGGGGCGTGGGAGACTGGAGGGCGATGAGCAGTTCTTC.

The genes are TRBV4-1 and TRBJ2-5; 10 bases match TRBD1. The CDR3 is 16 residues long. Germline V lookup: CDR1 MGHRA, CDR2 YSYEKL. J gave up 5 bases and V 3 bases, and 9 bases lay outside the gene matches. The chain's CDR3 is CASSQNGTGDFETQYF. Here the CDR3 DNA reads TGCGCCAGCAGCCAGAACGGGACAGGGGATTTTGAGACCCAGTACTTC.

V gene TRBV11-2 combines with J gene TRBJ1-6, with 11 bases identical to TRBD1. CDR1 SGHAT and CDR2 FQNNGV come from the germline V gene. Trimming took 2 bases from V and 10 from J; bases not matched to a gene: 4. The CDR3 runs 15 residues. The CDR3 sequence is CASSLMDRGLSPLHF. The CDR3 DNA is TGTGCCAGCAGCTTAATGGACAGGGGGCTCTCACCCCTCCACTTT.

The genes are TRBV19 and TRBJ1-5, with D maybe TRBD1 (6 bases). V lost 6 bases and J lost 9, with 21 bases in between. This CDR3 has 15 residues. The germline gives CDR1 LNHDA, CDR2 SQIVND (reference sequence). CDR3 in amino acids: CASRGGRQVEGPQHF. Here the CDR3 DNA reads TGTGCCAGTAGGGGGGGGCGACAGGTTGAAGGGCCCCAGCATTTT.

This clone has a count of ten or more. The chain has TRBV6-5 and TRBJ2-1, with D maybe TRBD1 (6 bases). The CDR3 extends over 15 amino acids. V gave up 0 bases and J gave up 3 bases, with 9 bases separating them. Germline CDR1 reads MNHEY; CDR2 reads SVGAGI. CDR3 nucleotides: TGTGCCAGCAGTTACTCGGACAGCCTCTACAATGAGCAGTTCTTC. Translated: CASSYSDSLYNEQFF.

The chain recombines TRBV5-1 with TRBJ2-2; 8 bases align to TRBD2. Trimming took 4 bases from V and 6 from J; bases not matched to a gene: 8. CDR1 is SGHRS and CDR2 is YFSETQ in the germline V gene. CDR3 size: 15 residues. The CDR3 DNA reads as TGCGCCAGCAGCCCCACTCTAGCGGGTTCCGGGGAGCTGTTTTTT. This sequence encodes CASSPTLAGSGELFF.

The rearrangement uses TRBV10-3 and TRBJ2-2, with TRBD2 identical over 7 bases. J gave up 2 bases and V 8 bases, and 2 bases lay outside the gene matches. The CDR3 covers 13 residues. Germline CDR1 reads ENHRY; CDR2 reads SYGVKD. CDR3 in amino acids: CAIRGDNTGELFF. The CDR3 DNA is TGTGCCATCCGGGGGGATAACACCGGGGAGCTGTTTTTT.

In nucleotides, the CDR3 is TGTGCCAGCAGCCTAGCGGGGGGCCAAAACAATGAGCAGTTCTTC. This encodes CASSLAGGQNNEQFF. The rearrangement joins TRBV3-1 (or the pseudogene TRBV3-2) to TRBJ2-1; TRBD2 agrees at 10 bases. After removal of 4 bases from V and 5 bases from J, the junction contained 5 bases not matched to a gene. CDR3 size: 15 residues. CDR1 and CDR2 (germline): LGHDT, YNNKEL (reference sequence).

V and J are TRBV5-1 and TRBJ1-1, with unresolved D. Per the germline V gene, CDR1 is SGHRS and CDR2 is YFSETQ. This CDR3 region has 15 residues. V lost 2 bases and J lost 0, with 11 bases in between. Here the CDR3 DNA reads TGCGCCAGCAGCTTAGACGGGAGCGTGAACACTGAAGCTTTCTTT. Translation: CASSLDGSVNTEAFF.

The V gene is TRBV2, the J gene TRBJ2-1; TRBD2 matches 10 bases. CDR3 length: 13 amino acids. Losses at the gene ends were 6 bases for V and 4 bases for J; bases not matched to a gene: 0. Per germline, CDR1 SNHLY and CDR2 FYNNEI. The CDR3 nucleotides read TGTGCCAGCAGACTAGCGGGGTACAATGAGCAGTTCTTC. This encodes CASRLAGYNEQFF.

V usage is TRBV28 and J usage is TRBJ2-5; 9 bases match TRBD2. The CDR3 totals 14 residues. The V gene's germline CDR1 is MDHEN and CDR2 SYDVKM. V lost 2 bases and J lost 5; bases outside the gene matches: 3. CDR3 protein: CASSLAGGPETQYF. The CDR3 DNA reads as TGTGCCAGCAGTTTAGCGGGAGGGCCTGAGACCCAGTACTTC.

The CDR3 is CATSEGGRRQETQYF. DNA of the CDR3: TGTGCCACCAGTGAGGGGGGACGGCGCCAAGAGACCCAGTACTTC. The chain combines TRBV24-1 with TRBJ2-5, with TRBD2 as a possible D gene (6 bases). This CDR3 has 15 amino acids. Germline V lookup: CDR1 KGHDR, CDR2 SFDVKD. V was pared by 4 bases and J by 1 base, with 12 bases between.

The chain has TRBV5-1 and TRBJ2-5; D is perhaps TRBD1 (6 bases). CDR1 and CDR2 (germline): SGHRS, YFSETQ. V was trimmed by 3 bases and J by 2 bases, leaving 14 bases between them. The CDR3 is 15 amino acids. The CDR3: CASSSTPGQQETQYF. The CDR3 coding sequence is TGCGCCAGCAGCTCCACCCCGGGACAACAAGAGACCCAGTACTTC. Full variable domain (missing parts from reference TRBV5-1 and TRBJ2-5): KAGVTQTPRYLIKTRGQQVTLSCSPISGHRSVSWYQQTPGQGLQFLFEYFSETQRNKGNFPGRFSGRQFSNSRSEMNVSTLELGDSALYLCASSSTPGQQETQYFGPGTRLLVL.

The V and J genes are TRBV7-9 and TRBJ2-3; a weak D match, TRBD2 (5 bases). V was trimmed by 5 bases and J by 1 base, leaving 13 bases between them. Germline V gene sequence: CDR1 SEHNR, CDR2 FQNEAQ (reference sequence). The CDR3 runs to 15 residues. The CDR3 spells CASSPGNGGTDTQYF. CDR3 bases: TGTGCCAGCAGCCCCGGGAACGGGGGCACAGATACGCAGTATTTT.

The chain employs TRBV6-4 and TRBJ2-6, with 7 bases aligning to TRBD1. V dropped 4 bases and J dropped 2; count of bases not matched to a gene: 5. The CDR3 length is 16 residues. CDR1 MRHNA and CDR2 SNTAGT come from the germline V gene. The DNA of the CDR3 is TGTGCCAGCAGTGCCCAAGGGGGCACTGGGGCCAACGTCCTGACTTTC. Residues: CASSAQGGTGANVLTF.

The chain couples TRBV7-9 to TRBJ2-1; possibly TRBD2 for D (6 bases). The CDR3 runs to 18 residues. Germline CDR1 SEHNR, CDR2 FQNEAQ (reference sequence). V was clipped by 4 bases and J by 0 bases, with 19 bases between them. This CDR3 is CASSSRFRELSSYNEQFF. The CDR3 coding sequence is TGTGCCAGCAGCTCCCGATTTCGGGAGCTGAGCTCCTACAATGAGCAGTTCTTC.

V gene TRBV19 combines with J gene TRBJ2-7, with 7 bases identical to TRBD2. Unmatched junction bases numbered 4, after V lost 4 bases and J lost 1 base. Germline CDR1 is LNHDA and CDR2 is SQIVND (reference sequence). This CDR3 is 14 amino acids long. This chain's CDR3 is CASSTGTTSYEQYF. CDR3 sequence (DNA): TGTGCCAGTAGTACCGGGACTACTTCCTACGAGCAGTACTTC.

This clone was counted only a few times. The J gene is TRBJ2-3, the V gene TRBV28, with TRBD1 matching 12 bases. Unmatched junction bases numbered 6, after V lost 7 bases and J lost 1 base. The CDR3 contains 16 residues. Germline CDR1 MDHEN, CDR2 SYDVKM. The CDR3, as DNA: TGTGCCAGCACTCGGGACAGGGGGCGCGGCACAGATACGCAGTATTTT. Protein product: CASTRDRGRGTDTQYF.

In its sample, this clone was seen a few times. V is TRBV4-1 and J is TRBJ2-7; TRBD2 matches 9 bases. Unmatched junction bases numbered 12, after V lost 8 bases and J lost 7 bases. Germline loops: CDR1 MGHRA, CDR2 YSYEKL. This CDR3 has 14 residues. CDR3 in amino acids: CASSLTSGQGEQYF. The CDR3 nucleotides read TGCGCCAGCTCACTGACTAGCGGTCAAGGAGAGCAGTACTTC.

V is TRBV6-6 and J is TRBJ1-5; 8 bases are a match to TRBD1. The CDR3 length is 18 residues. Germline V gene lookup returns CDR1 MNHNY and CDR2 SVGAGI (reference sequence). V shed 5 bases and J 5 bases; nucleotides not matched to a gene: 17. CDR3: CASSRTGRPLRKDQPQHF. The CDR3 nucleotides read TGTGCCAGCAGTCGGACAGGGAGGCCCCTTAGAAAAGATCAGCCCCAGCATTTT.

The gene calls are TRBV29-1 and TRBJ1-1, with 10 positions matching TRBD1. V was pared by 6 bases and J by 11 bases, with 12 bases of the junction left unmatched. The CDR3 contains 13 residues. Germline V CDR1 and CDR2: SQVTM, ANQGSEA. CDR3 in DNA: TGCAGCGTCATAGGACAGGGGGGAGATAGGGCTTTCTTT. It translates to CSVIGQGGDRAFF.

This chain joins TRBV7-9 and TRBJ1-1; 8 bases agree with TRBD1. Germline V lookup: CDR1 SEHNR, CDR2 FQNEAQ (reference sequence). The V segment lost 7 bases and the J segment 1 base; nucleotides outside the gene matches: 8. This CDR3 has 15 amino acids. Written as DNA, the CDR3 is TGTGCCAGCACATATACGGACAGGGAGAACACTGAAGCTTTCTTT. Protein product: CASTYTDRENTEAFF. The full variable domain, its missing parts supplied by reference TRBV7-9 and TRBJ1-1, is DTGVSQNPRHKITKRGQNVTFRCDPISEHNRLYWYRQTLGQGPEFLTYFQNEAQLEKSRLLSDRFSAERPKGSFSTLEIQRTEQGDSAMYLCASTYTDRENTEAFFGQGTRLTVV.

The V and J genes are TRBV28 and TRBJ2-5, with D possibly being TRBD1 (5 bases). The CDR3 totals 16 residues. CDR1 and CDR2 from the germline V gene are MDHEN and SYDVKM. The CDR3: CAPPPRATGAQETQYF. In DNA, the CDR3 is TGTGCGCCTCCCCCCCGCGCTACAGGCGCACAAGAGACCCAGTACTTC.

The genes are TRBV6-5 and TRBJ1-2; D might be TRBD1 (6 bases). V was clipped by 6 bases and J by 0 bases, with 8 bases between them. The CDR3 contains 13 residues. Germline assignment: CDR1 MNHEY and CDR2 SVGAGI. The CDR3, as DNA: TGTGCCAGCAGAAGGGGGACTAACTATGGCTACACCTTC. This translates into CASRRGTNYGYTF.

The V and J genes are TRBV12-3 or TRBV12-4 and TRBJ1-2; 7 nucleotides agree with TRBD1. V gave up 5 bases and J gave up 4 bases; unmatched junction bases: 4. This CDR3 comprises 13 residues. CDR3 residues: CASSPGQPYGYTF. CDR3 bases: TGTGCCAGCAGTCCGGGACAGCCCTATGGCTACACCTTC.

Comments on this clone: The identical CDR3 is also encoded by other nucleotide sequences in the sample. The chain has TRBV5-1 and TRBJ1-1; TRBD1 might be the D (5 bases). Per the germline V gene, CDR1 is SGHRS and CDR2 is YFSETQ. The V gene lost 4 bases and the J gene lost 1 base, with 8 bases spanning the gap. The CDR3 totals 13 residues. This CDR3 reads CASSLTGNTEAFF. DNA for the CDR3: TGCGCCAGCAGCCTCACAGGGAACACTGAAGCTTTCTTT.

J is TRBJ2-5 and V is TRBV4-1; 8 bases line up with TRBD2. This CDR3 is 15 amino acids long. Germline loops: CDR1 MGHRA, CDR2 YSYEKL. V was clipped by 7 bases and J by 1 base; unmatched bases: 8. This CDR3 is CASTPRGGFQETQYF. CDR3 nucleotides: TGCGCCAGCACCCCCCGGGGGGGTTTCCAAGAGACCCAGTACTTC.

This sequence joins TRBV24-1 and TRBJ1-2; 9 nucleotides agree with TRBD1. CDR1 and CDR2 from the germline V gene are KGHDR and SFDVKD. J was trimmed by 7 bases and V by 10 bases; bases with no gene match: 9. The CDR3 runs to 13 residues. The CDR3 DNA sequence: TGTGCCACGGGCGAGCGGGACAGGGTTGGCTACACCTTC. Translation gives CATGERDRVGYTF.

The chain is built from TRBV30 and TRBJ1-2; TRBD1 is a possible D gene (6 bases). Looked up from germline, CDR1 is GTSNPN and CDR2 is SVGIG (reference sequence). V dropped 5 bases and J dropped 2 bases, with 15 bases sitting between them. The length of the CDR3 is 14 residues. CDR3 nucleotide sequence: TGTGCCTGGGGTACTGGGACACCCAACTATGGCTACACCTTC. It is translated as CAWGTGTPNYGYTF.

The chain carries TRBV27 and TRBJ2-6; D is possibly TRBD2 (6 bases). V gave up 3 bases and J gave up 2 bases, with 8 bases separating them. The CDR3 has 15 residues. From germline, CDR1 is MNHEY and CDR2 SMNVEV (reference sequence). In nucleotides, the CDR3 is TGTGCCAGCAGTTTGGGGGAGGCTGGGGCCAACGTCCTGACTTTC. Amino acids: CASSLGEAGANVLTF.

This sequence joins TRBV15 and TRBJ2-7; maybe TRBD2 (6 bases). The CDR3 contains 14 residues. The germline V and J ends were trimmed by 0 bases and 12 bases, with 18 bases remaining between them. The V gene's germline CDR1 is LNHNV and CDR2 YYDKDF (reference sequence). CDR3 loop: CATSRERDGPSAYF. CDR3 coding DNA: TGTGCCACCAGCAGAGAGCGGGATGGGCCCTCTGCGTACTTC.

This clone has just a few counts. This chain uses TRBV24-1 with TRBJ2-1, with a tentative D call TRBD2 (6 bases). Germline-derived CDR1 and CDR2 are KGHDR and SFDVKD. Trimming removed 5 bases at V and 8 bases at J, with 6 bases between. There are 11 residues in the CDR3. CDR3 in amino acids: CATSGRDEQFF. CDR3 in DNA: TGTGCCACCAGTGGGAGGGATGAGCAGTTCTTC.